The clone carrying this T cell receptor (beta chain) was counted a few times. The sample is drawn from a study of blood T cell repertoires in COVID-19. Turning to the study itself: Acute-phase and convalescent COVID-19 samples originated in the United States, Italy and Spain. PBMCs, B-cell-depleted T cells, or T cells were the source of the cDNA or gDNA that made up the material.

The repertoire was sequenced with immunoSEQ multiplex PCR; TCRdb's copy has only in-frame clones and lacks some. Altogether about 83,000 clones are present, more than 75% being singletons, with the ten largest covering 15% to 20%. Per germline, CDR1 MDHEN and CDR2 SYDVKM. The CDR3 runs to 14 residues. V lost 4 bases, J lost 0 bases, and 6 bases lay in between. The sequenced sample was peripheral blood. The clonotype was recovered from an elderly woman with active or convalescent COVID-19. The J gene is TRBJ1-4, the V gene TRBV28; D unresolved. CDR3 loop: CASSSLTTNEKLFF. The CDR3 coding sequence is TGTGCCAGCAGTTCCCTAACAACTAATGAAAAACTGTTTTTT. The variable domain in full, completed from reference TRBV28 and TRBJ1-4, reads DVKVTQSSRYLVKRTGEKVFLECVQDMDHENMFWYRQDPGLGLRLIYFSYDVKMKEKGDIPEGYSVSREKKERFSLILESASTNQTSMYLCASSSLTTNEKLFFGSGTQLSVL.